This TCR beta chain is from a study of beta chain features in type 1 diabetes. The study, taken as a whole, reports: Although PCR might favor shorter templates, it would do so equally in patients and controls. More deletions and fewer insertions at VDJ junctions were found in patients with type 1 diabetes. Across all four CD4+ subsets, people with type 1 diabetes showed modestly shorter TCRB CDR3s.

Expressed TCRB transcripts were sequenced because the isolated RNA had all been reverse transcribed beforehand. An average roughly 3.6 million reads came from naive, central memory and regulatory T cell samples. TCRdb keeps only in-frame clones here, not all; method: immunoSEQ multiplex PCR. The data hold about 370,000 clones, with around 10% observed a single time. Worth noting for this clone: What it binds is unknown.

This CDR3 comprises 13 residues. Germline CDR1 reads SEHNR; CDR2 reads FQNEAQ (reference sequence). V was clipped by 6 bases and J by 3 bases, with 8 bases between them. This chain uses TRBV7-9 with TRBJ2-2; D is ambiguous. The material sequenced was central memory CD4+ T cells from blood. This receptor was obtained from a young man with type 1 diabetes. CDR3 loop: CASRLIDTGELFF. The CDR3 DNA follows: TGTGCCAGCAGGCTTATAGACACCGGGGAGCTGTTTTTT.